This T cell receptor beta chain derives from a study of beta chain features in type 1 diabetes. The study's findings and limits: VDJ junctions from type 1 diabetes patients carried fewer insertions and larger deletions.

As for this clone: As yet, its antigen is unknown.

Germline CDR1 reads SQVTM; CDR2 reads ANQGSEA. V was clipped by 4 bases and J by 4 bases, with 10 bases between them. The CDR3 consists of 12 residues. Expressed TCRB transcripts were sequenced after all isolated RNA was converted to cDNA. The protocol was immunoSEQ multiplex PCR, while the TCRdb copy is restricted to in-frame clones and leaves out a portion. The sample carries 150,000 to 190,000 clones, 8.1% recorded once. The sequence was collected from a man aged 18 to 29 in good health. The sequenced sample consisted of central memory CD4+ T cells from blood. The chain joins TRBV29-1 to TRBJ2-5, with a weak D call TRBD2 (5 bases). The CDR3 is CSVGTGRETQYF. The CDR3 region has the DNA TGCAGCGTTGGAACGGGGAGAGAGACCCAGTACTTC.